These 19 T cell receptor beta chains came from one sample sequenced in a study of shared clonotypes between healthy human individuals. The assay was immunoSEQ multiplex PCR, and TCRdb's table has in-frame clones only and misses some. The data hold under 1,100,000 clones, with approximately 80% observed a single time. The specimen sequenced was memory CD4+ T cells from PBMCs. The subset: CD45RA-negative fraction. The source is a man aged 18 to 30 in good health. Some clones in this sample may be carry-over from other donors' samples.

CDR3 DNA sequence: TGCAGCGTTGCCCAGGGGGGGAGAGGCGAGCAGTACTTC. Protein sequence: CSVAQGGRGEQYF. The chain couples TRBV29-1 to TRBJ2-7; the D gene could be TRBD1 or TRBD2 (7 bases each). The germline CDR1 and CDR2 sequences are SQVTM and ANQGSEA. V was shortened by 4 bases and J by 6 bases, with 16 bases between the two germline ends. The CDR3 has 13 amino acids.

The rearrangement joins TRBV30 to TRBJ2-5; no definite D call. This CDR3 is built from 12 residues. The germline V and J ends were trimmed by 0 bases and 3 bases, with 5 bases remaining between them. Per the germline V gene, CDR1 is GTSNPN and CDR2 is SVGIG (reference sequence). The CDR3 nucleotides are TGTGCCTGGAGTGTACAAAAAGAGACCCAGTACTTC. This sequence encodes CAWSVQKETQYF.

Notes on this clone: The junction departs from germline at one end; a sequencing error may be responsible. J is TRBJ1-1 and V is TRBV28, with D perhaps matching TRBD1 (6 bases). The CDR3 has 8 residues. The V gene's germline CDR1 is MDHEN and CDR2 SYDVKM. CDR3 nucleotides: TGTGCCAGCACCGGGGGGGCCTTT. The encoded protein is CASTGGAF. Supplemented by reference TRBV28 and TRBJ1-1, the full variable domain reads DVKVTQSSRYLVKRTGEKVFLECVQDMDHENMFWYRQDPGLGLRLIYFSYDVKMKEKGDIPEGYSVSREKKERFSLILESASTNQTSMYLCASTGGAFGQGTRLTVV.

The J gene is TRBJ1-2, the V gene TRBV7-2; D gene ambiguous. Germline lookup yields CDR1 SGHTA and CDR2 FQGNSA. V gave up 6 bases and J gave up 0 bases, with 11 bases separating them. The CDR3 has 14 residues. In nucleotides, the CDR3 is TGTGCCAGCAGTCGAAATTTAGCTAACTATGGCTACACCTTC. Residues: CASSRNLANYGYTF.

The rearrangement joins TRBV28 to TRBJ1-5; D not resolved. Trimming pared 6 bases from V and 0 bases from J, leaving 12 bases between. The germline V gene has CDR1 MDHEN and CDR2 SYDVKM. The CDR3 spans 15 residues. CDR3 loop: CASSSNGFSNQPQHF. The CDR3 region has the DNA TGTGCCAGCAGCTCTAACGGGTTTAGCAATCAGCCCCAGCATTTT.

The V call is TRBV4-3, the J call TRBJ2-3, with 8 bases that match TRBD1. This CDR3 has 14 residues. Germline lookup yields CDR1 LGHNA and CDR2 YSLEER. Germline trimming cut 1 base from V and 3 bases from J; bases unmatched to any gene: 0. CDR3 in amino acids: CASSQGTGTDTQYF. In DNA, the CDR3 is TGCGCCAGCAGCCAAGGGACAGGGACAGATACGCAGTATTTT.

J is TRBJ1-2 and V is TRBV10-3, with a weak D call TRBD1 (5 bases). This CDR3 has 12 amino acids. CDR1 and CDR2 from the germline V gene are ENHRY and SYGVKD. V lost 1 base and J 8 bases, leaving 8 bases between the germline ends. CDR3 in DNA: TGTGCCATCAGTGAGTACGGGGGAGGCTACACCTTC. It specifies CAISEYGGGYTF.

This clone appeared many times. The V gene is TRBV9, the J gene TRBJ1-3; D gene ambiguous. Deletions cut 3 bases from V and 7 bases from J, with 8 bases between. The CDR3 has 12 amino acids. Germline CDR1 and CDR2: SGDLS and YYNGEE. The CDR3 coding sequence is TGTGCCAGCAGCGCAACAGAGAACACCATATATTTT. Amino acid sequence: CASSATENTIYF.

This clone was counted at least ten times. The genes are TRBV10-3 and TRBJ1-2; perhaps TRBD1 as D (6 bases). CDR1 and CDR2 from the germline V gene are ENHRY and SYGVKD. The CDR3 loop spans 14 amino acids. The ends were cut back, 3 bases at V and 4 bases at J, with 12 bases in the middle. The CDR3 DNA follows: TGTGCCATCAGTGAATCAGGGGTAGGCTATGGCTACACCTTC. It translates to CAISESGVGYGYTF.

CDR3 coding DNA: TGTGCCAGCAGCTTAGTAACCTCTTTCGCAGATACGCAGTATTTT. Its protein is CASSLVTSFADTQYF. The genes are TRBV5-6 and TRBJ2-3; D is unresolved. This CDR3 spans 15 amino acids. Trimming took off 2 bases at V and 4 bases at J, with 14 bases between the two ends. CDR1 and CDR2 from the germline V gene are SGHDT and YYEEEE.

The chain uses TRBV5-6 and TRBJ2-3; D gene unclear. V lost 2 bases and J lost 0, with 10 bases in between. Germline V gene data show CDR1 as SGHDT and CDR2 as YYEEEE. This CDR3 has 15 residues. The CDR3 sequence is CASSFRQASTDTQYF. The CDR3 nucleotides read TGTGCCAGCAGCTTCCGCCAGGCTAGCACAGATACGCAGTATTTT.

The chain carries TRBV4-2 and TRBJ2-6; 8 nucleotides match TRBD2. The CDR3 spans 19 residues. V was clipped by 0 bases and J by 0 bases; unmatched bases: 7. Per germline, CDR1 LGHNA and CDR2 YNFKEQ. The CDR3 loop reads CASSQEVIAGLSGANVLTF. Written as DNA, the CDR3 is TGTGCCAGCAGCCAAGAGGTAATAGCGGGGCTCTCTGGGGCCAACGTCCTGACTTTC.

Regarding this clone: This may be a read error: a much more frequent sequence differs by one nucleotide. The chain joins TRBV5-1 to TRBJ2-1; 9 bases align to TRBD2. The trim removed 4 bases at V and 2 bases at J, leaving 4 bases unmatched. CDR1 is SGHRS, CDR2 YFSETQ, per germline. This CDR3 is 15 amino acids long. The CDR3 DNA follows: TGCGCCAGCAGCGGATTAGCGGGAGCCTACAATGAGCAGTTCTTC. Translation: CASSGLAGAYNEQFF.

The chain couples TRBV2 to TRBJ2-1; the D gene could be TRBD1 or TRBD2 (5 bases each). Trimming stripped 6 bases from V and 1 base from J, with 13 bases between. From germline, CDR1 is SNHLY and CDR2 FYNNEI. The CDR3 loop spans 15 amino acids. The CDR3 DNA reads TGTGCCAGCAGCCAGAATGGGGGTTCCTACAATGAGCAGTTCTTC. Its protein is CASSQNGGSYNEQFF.

V usage is TRBV5-8 and J usage is TRBJ1-3, with unresolved D. Germline V gene data show CDR1 as SGHTS and CDR2 as YDEGEE. The CDR3 extends over 14 amino acids. V lost 1 base and J 3 bases, leaving 8 bases between the germline ends. For the CDR3, the DNA is TGTGCCAGCAGCTTGAACAGCGATGGAAACACCATATATTTT. This sequence encodes CASSLNSDGNTIYF.

This chain connects TRBV11-2 to TRBJ2-7, with D hard to call. The CDR3 runs 13 residues. The V end was cut by 0 bases, the J end by 2 bases, with 5 bases between. Germline CDR1 reads SGHAT; CDR2 reads FQNNGV. The CDR3 DNA is TGTGCCAGCAGCTTAGATCTAACCTACGAGCAGTACTTC. Translated, it gives CASSLDLTYEQYF.

The CDR3 reads CATSRWGGRGLNEQFF. The CDR3 DNA is TGTGCCACCAGCAGATGGGGTGGCAGGGGGTTGAATGAGCAGTTCTTC. The chain recombines TRBV15 with TRBJ2-1, with 7 bases lining up with TRBD1. The CDR3 is made up of 16 amino acids. Unmatched junction bases numbered 11, after V lost 2 bases and J lost 7 bases. CDR1 LNHNV and CDR2 YYDKDF come from the germline V gene (reference sequence).

The rearrangement links TRBV6-1 to TRBJ1-2, with 12 nucleotides matching TRBD1. This CDR3 contains 15 residues. V shed 2 bases, J shed 5 bases, and the junction held 3 bases outside the gene matches. The germline V gene has CDR1 MNHNS and CDR2 SASEGT. The CDR3 reads CASSEPGQGAYGYTF. Written as DNA, the CDR3 is TGTGCCAGCAGTGAACCGGGACAGGGGGCATATGGCTACACCTTC.

This clone was seen more than once but under ten times. The chain uses TRBV5-1 and TRBJ1-2, with D perhaps matching TRBD1 (6 bases). The CDR3 runs to 15 residues. Germline V gene lookup returns CDR1 SGHRS and CDR2 YFSETQ. V was cut by 4 bases and J by 6 bases, with 19 bases left in between. The CDR3 nucleotides are TGCGCCAGCAGCGCTTACAGGGACGGCGTTGATGGCTACACCTTC. Translated, it gives CASSAYRDGVDGYTF.